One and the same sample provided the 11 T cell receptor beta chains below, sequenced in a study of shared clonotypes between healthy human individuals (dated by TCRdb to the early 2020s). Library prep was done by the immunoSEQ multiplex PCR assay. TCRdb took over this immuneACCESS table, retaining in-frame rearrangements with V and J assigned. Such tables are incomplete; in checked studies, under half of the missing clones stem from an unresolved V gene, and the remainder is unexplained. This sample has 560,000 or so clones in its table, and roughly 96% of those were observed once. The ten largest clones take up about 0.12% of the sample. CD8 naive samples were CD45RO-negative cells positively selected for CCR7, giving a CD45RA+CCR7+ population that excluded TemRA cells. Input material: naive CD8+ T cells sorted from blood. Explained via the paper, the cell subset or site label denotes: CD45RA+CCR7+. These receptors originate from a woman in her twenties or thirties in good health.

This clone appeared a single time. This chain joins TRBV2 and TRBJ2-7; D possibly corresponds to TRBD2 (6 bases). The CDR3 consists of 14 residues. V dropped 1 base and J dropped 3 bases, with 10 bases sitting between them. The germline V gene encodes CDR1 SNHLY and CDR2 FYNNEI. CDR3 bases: TGTGCCAGCAGTGAAGTAGCGGCGGACTACGAGCAGTACTTC. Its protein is CASSEVAADYEQYF. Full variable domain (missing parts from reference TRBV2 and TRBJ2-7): EPEVTQTPSHQVTQMGQEVILRCVPISNHLYFYWYRQILGQKVEFLVSFYNNEISEKSEIFDDQFSVERPDGSNFTLKIRSTKLEDSAMYFCASSEVAADYEQYFGPGTRLTVT.

CDR3 bases: TGTGCCAGCAGCTTAGGACGCCCTGGAGGCTACACCTTC. Translating gives CASSLGRPGGYTF. V usage is TRBV13 and J usage is TRBJ1-2; D remains ambiguous. V was shortened by 0 bases and J by 8 bases, with 10 bases between the two germline ends. The length of the CDR3 is 13 residues. Germline CDR1 reads PRHDT; CDR2 reads FYEKMQ (reference sequence).

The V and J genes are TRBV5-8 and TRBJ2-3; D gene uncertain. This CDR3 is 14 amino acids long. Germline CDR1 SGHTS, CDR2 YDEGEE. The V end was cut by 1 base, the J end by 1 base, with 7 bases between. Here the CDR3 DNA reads TGTGCCAGCAGCTTGTCTTACGGCACAGATACGCAGTATTTT. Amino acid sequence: CASSLSYGTDTQYF.

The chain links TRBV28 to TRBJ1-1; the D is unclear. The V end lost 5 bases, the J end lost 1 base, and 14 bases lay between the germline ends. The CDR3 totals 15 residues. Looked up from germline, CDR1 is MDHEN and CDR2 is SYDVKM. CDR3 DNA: TGTGCCAGCAGTCTAGAGTTACACCAGAACACTGAAGCTTTCTTT. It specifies CASSLELHQNTEAFF.

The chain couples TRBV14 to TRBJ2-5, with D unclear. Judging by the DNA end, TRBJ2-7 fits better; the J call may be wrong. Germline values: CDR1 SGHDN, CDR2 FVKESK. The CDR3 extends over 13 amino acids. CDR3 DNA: TGTGCCAGCAGCCAACCGGACCGGTACGAGCAGTACTTC. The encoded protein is CASSQPDRYEQYF.

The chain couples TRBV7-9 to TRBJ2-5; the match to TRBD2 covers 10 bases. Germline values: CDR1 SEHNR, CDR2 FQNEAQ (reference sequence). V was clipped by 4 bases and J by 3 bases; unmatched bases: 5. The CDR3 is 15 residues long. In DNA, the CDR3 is TGTGCCAGCAGCTCTCTAGCGGGAGTTGAAGAGACCCAGTACTTC. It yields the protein CASSSLAGVEETQYF.

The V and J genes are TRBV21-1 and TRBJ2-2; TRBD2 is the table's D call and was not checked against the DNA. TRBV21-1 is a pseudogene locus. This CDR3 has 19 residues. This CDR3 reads CASRTTVELAGESTGELFF. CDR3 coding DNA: TGTGCCAGCAGGACTACAGTTGAACTAGCGGGAGAGAGCACCGGGGAGCTGTTTTTT.

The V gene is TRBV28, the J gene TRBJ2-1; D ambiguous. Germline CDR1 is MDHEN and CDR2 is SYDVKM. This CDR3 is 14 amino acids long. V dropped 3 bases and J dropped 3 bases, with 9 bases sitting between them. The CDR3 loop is CASSLAPNYNEQFF. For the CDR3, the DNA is TGTGCCAGCAGTTTGGCTCCGAACTACAATGAGCAGTTCTTC.

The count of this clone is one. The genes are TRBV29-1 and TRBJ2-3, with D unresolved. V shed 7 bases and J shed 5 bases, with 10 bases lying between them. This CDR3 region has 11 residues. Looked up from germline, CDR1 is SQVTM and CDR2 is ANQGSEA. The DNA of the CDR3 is TGCAGCGGTCTCGGTCTAGATACGCAGTATTTT. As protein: CSGLGLDTQYF.

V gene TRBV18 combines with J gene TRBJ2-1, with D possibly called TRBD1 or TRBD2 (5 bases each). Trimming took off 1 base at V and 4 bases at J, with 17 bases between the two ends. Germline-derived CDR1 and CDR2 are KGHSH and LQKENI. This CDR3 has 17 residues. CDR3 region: CASSPHGTNVLYNEQFF. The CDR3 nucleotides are TGTGCCAGCTCACCACACGGGACCAACGTCCTTTACAATGAGCAGTTCTTC.

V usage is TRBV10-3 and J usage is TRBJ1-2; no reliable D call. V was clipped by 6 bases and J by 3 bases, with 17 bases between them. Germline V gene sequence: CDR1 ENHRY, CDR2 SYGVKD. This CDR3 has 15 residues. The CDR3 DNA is TGTGCCATCAGCCCAAGAAATGACGGACACTATGGCTACACCTTC. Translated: CAISPRNDGHYGYTF.